This note documents a single T cell receptor beta chain sequence. This clone showed up just once. What this receptor recognizes is not known. Qualities for individual bases were not recorded, and no much larger clone is one base off. The sample originates from a study of technical replicates of blood from several donors (dated by TCRdb to the late 2010s). At the junction V is shortened by 5 bases and J by 0 bases; bases outside the gene matches: 6. Including the terminal cysteine and phenylalanine, the CDR3 comprises 16 residues. Only the CDR3 DNA stays, 48 bases, in frame from base 1. The germline V gene yields SGHNT for CDR1 and YENEEA for CDR2. The library was made by the immunoSEQ multiplex PCR assay. The immuneACCESS repertoire file appears here via TCRdb, limited to in-frame rearrangements. These files lack a portion of the clones; in checked studies, under half of the deficit traces to unresolved V genes, and the cause of the others is not known. In all, the sample holds about 80,000 clones, and 85% to 95% of those were seen once. The ten largest clones capture less than 0.5% of the sample.

The material sequenced was T cells isolated from PBMCs. The sequence is built from TRBV11-3 and TRBJ2-2, and 7 junction bases match TRBD1. This TCR derives from a human donor in good health. Here the CDR3 is given as CASSHQGTANTGELFF. The sequence in DNA is TGTGCCAGCAGCCACCAAGGGACAGCGAACACCGGGGAGCTGTTTTTT. Where the CDR3 stops, the reference TRBV11-3 and TRBJ2-2 genes take over; the full variable domain is EAGVVQSPRYKIIEKKQPVAFWCNPISGHNTLYWYLQNLGQGPELLIRYENEEAVDDSQLPKDRFSAERLKGVDSTLKIQPAELGDSAVYLCASSHQGTANTGELFFGEGSRLTVL.